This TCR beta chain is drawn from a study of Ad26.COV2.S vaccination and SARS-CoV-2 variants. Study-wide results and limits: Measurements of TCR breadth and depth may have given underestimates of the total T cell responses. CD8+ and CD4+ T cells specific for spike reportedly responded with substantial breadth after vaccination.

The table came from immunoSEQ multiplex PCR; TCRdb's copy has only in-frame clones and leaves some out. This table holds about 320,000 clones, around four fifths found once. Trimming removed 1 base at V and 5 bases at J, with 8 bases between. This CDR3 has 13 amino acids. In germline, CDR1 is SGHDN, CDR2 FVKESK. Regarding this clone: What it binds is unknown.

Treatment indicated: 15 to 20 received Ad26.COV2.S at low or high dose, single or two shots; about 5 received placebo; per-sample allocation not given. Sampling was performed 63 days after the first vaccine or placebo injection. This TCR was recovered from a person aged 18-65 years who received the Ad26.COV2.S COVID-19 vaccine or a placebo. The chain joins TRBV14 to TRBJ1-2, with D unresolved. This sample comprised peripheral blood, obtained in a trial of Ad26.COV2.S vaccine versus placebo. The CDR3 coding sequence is TGTGCCAGCAGCCAAGCCATTTCATATGGCTACACCTTC. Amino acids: CASSQAISYGYTF.